This T cell receptor beta chain was captured by sequencing in a study of blood T cell repertoires in COVID-19. Study overall: The United States, Italy and Spain were the sources of the acute and convalescent COVID-19 samples. Nucleic acid was either cDNA or gDNA, and it came from T cells, B-cell-depleted T cells, or PBMCs.

In the study's own analysis: Researchers report that nucleated cell counts were estimated from reference gene primer amplification. Libraries were prepared by immunoSEQ multiplex PCR; TCRdb keeps only in-frame clonotypes and omits some of them. V, J and clone size reflect that table, while D and trimming were determined from the DNA. The table includes some 70,000 clones, about 91% detected once. This CDR3 contains 14 residues. Trimming removed 1 base at V and 4 bases at J, with 7 bases between. The germline gives CDR1 SGHTA, CDR2 FQGTGA. Sequences were obtained from peripheral blood. This chain uses TRBV7-3 with TRBJ2-2, with no clear D. The sequence was obtained from a woman in her seventies with acute or convalescent COVID-19. The CDR3 sequence is CASSLSSTTGELFF. In nucleotides, the CDR3 is TGTGCCAGCAGCTTAAGCAGTACCACCGGGGAGCTGTTTTTT.